Listed here is a single T cell receptor beta chain. The antigen is undetermined. This sample was taken from a study of T cells in localized non-small cell lung cancer. Profiling relied on immunoSEQ multiplex PCR, and the TCRdb table lists in-frame clones only, not all of them. The sample lists about 52,000 clones; more than 75% were seen once. This CDR3 is 15 amino acids long. Deletions cut 1 base from V and 5 bases from J, with 13 bases between. The germline CDR1 and CDR2 sequences are SGHAT and FQNNGV. Overall study results and limits: Adjacent uninvolved lung tissue had the highest T cell clonality, exceeding tumor.

The TCR originated in a female donor with stage II lung adenocarcinoma. The genes are TRBV11-2 and TRBJ2-3; no clear D gene. The source was PBMCs, collected before any cancer treatment. In nucleotides, the CDR3 is TGTGCCAGCAGCTTAGCAAGAAGGGATGGAGATACGCAGTATTTT. It encodes CASSLARRDGDTQYF.